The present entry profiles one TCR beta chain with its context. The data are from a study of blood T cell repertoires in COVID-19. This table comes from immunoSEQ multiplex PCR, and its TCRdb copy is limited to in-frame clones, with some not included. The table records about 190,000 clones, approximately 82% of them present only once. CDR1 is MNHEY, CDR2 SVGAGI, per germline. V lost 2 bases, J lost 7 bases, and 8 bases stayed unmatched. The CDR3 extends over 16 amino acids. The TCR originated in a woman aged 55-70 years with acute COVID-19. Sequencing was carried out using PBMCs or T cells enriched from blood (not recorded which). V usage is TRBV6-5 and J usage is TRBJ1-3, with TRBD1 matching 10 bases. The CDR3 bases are TGTGCCAGCAGTTACCGACGTGGGACAGGGGTGAACACCATATATTTT. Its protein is CASSYRRGTGVNTIYF.